This TCR beta chain was captured in a study of control samples from healthy donors and cancer patients. Germline CDR1 is SEHNR and CDR2 is FQNEAQ (reference sequence). With V trimmed by 10 bases and J by 10 bases, 14 bases remained unmatched. This CDR3 is built from 14 residues. Profiled with immunoSEQ multiplex PCR; TCRdb holds only in-frame clones, not every one. Of 70,000 or so clones in the sample, 90% to 95% were seen once. About this clone: The same CDR3 arises from other DNA sequences in this sample as well.

The sequence was collected from a woman between 35 and 50 years old in good health. The chain is built from TRBV7-9 and TRBJ2-1; TRBD2 matches at 9 bases. The specimen was blood. CDR3 residues: CAIMMGSGRWEQFF. The CDR3 DNA follows: TGTGCCATTATGATGGGTAGCGGGAGATGGGAGCAGTTCTTC.